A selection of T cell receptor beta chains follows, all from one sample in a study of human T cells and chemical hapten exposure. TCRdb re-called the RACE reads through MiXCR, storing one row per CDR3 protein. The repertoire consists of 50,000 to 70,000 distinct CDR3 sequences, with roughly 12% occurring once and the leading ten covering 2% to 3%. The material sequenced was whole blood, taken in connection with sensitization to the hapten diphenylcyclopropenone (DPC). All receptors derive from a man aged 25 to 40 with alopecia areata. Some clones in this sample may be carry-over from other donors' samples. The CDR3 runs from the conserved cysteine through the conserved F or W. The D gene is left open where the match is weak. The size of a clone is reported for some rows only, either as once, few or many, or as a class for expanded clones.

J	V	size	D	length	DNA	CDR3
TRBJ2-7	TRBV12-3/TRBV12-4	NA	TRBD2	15	TGTGCCAGCACCCCTAGCGGGGGACCTAAATACGAGCAGTACTTC	CASTPSGGPKYEQYF
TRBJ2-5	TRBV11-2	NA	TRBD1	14	TGTGCCAGCAGCTTCGACAGGGGAAGAGAGACCCAGTACTTC	CASSFDRGRETQYF
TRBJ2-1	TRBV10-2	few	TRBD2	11	TGCGCCAGCAGACAAGGACTAGCGCAGTTCTTC	CASRQGLAQFF
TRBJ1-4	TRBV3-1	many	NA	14	TGTGCCAGCAGCAAACAGGGACCTAATGAAAAACTGTTTTTT	CASSKQGPNEKLFF
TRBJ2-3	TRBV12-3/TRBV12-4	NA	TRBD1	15	TGTGCCAGCAGCCCACCGGGACAGGGGGCAGATACGCAGTATTTT	CASSPPGQGADTQYF
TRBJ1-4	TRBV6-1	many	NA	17	TGTGCCAGCAGTGAATCGCGTCGTGGCAGAAGAAATGAAAAACTGTTTTTT	CASSESRRGRRNEKLFF
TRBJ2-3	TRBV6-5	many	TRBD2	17	TGTGCCAGCAGTTACTCGAGAAGGCGGGGGGGCTCAGATACGCAGTATTTT	CASSYSRRRGGSDTQYF
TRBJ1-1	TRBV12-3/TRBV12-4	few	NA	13	TGTGCCAGCAGTGAATGGGAGAACACTGAAGCTTTCTTT	CASSEWENTEAFF
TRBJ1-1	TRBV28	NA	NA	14	TGTGCCAGCAGTTTTCACAGATCGGGCACTGAAGCTTTCTTT	CASSFHRSGTEAFF
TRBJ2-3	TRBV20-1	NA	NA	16	TGCAGTGCTAGAGGCCTGAATAAAGCCGGCGCAGATACGCAGTATTTT	CSARGLNKAGADTQYF
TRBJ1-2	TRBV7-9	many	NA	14	TGTGCCAGCAGCTTAGCTGGTCGGACCTATGGCTACACCTTC	CASSLAGRTYGYTF
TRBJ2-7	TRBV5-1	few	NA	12	TGCGCCAGCAGCGCGGGCCTCTACGAGCAGTACTTC	CASSAGLYEQYF
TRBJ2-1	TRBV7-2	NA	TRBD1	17	TGTGCCAGCAGCTTAGTGGGTCCAGGGACAGGCTACAATGAGCAGTTCTTC	CASSLVGPGTGYNEQFF
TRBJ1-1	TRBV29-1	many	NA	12	TGCAGCGTTGAACAGGGTCTCCCTGAAGCTTTCTTT	CSVEQGLPEAFF
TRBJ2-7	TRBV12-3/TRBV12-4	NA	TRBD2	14	TGTGCCAGCAGTGAGCGGGGGGGAGGTTACGAGCAGTACTTC	CASSERGGGYEQYF
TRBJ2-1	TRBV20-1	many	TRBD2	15	TGCAGTGCTAGAGACGCGGGGGGCGCAGGCAATGAGCAGTTCTTC	CSARDAGGAGNEQFF
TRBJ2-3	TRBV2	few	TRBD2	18	TGTGCCAGCAGGGGTCCTTACAAGCGGGGAGCTAGCACAGATACGCAGTATTTT	CASRGPYKRGASTDTQYF
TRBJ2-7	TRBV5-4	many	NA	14	TGTGCCAGCAGCTTGGCTATGGCCCAGTACGAGCAGTACTTC	CASSLAMAQYEQYF
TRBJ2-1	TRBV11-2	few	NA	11	TGTGCCAGCAGCTTCTTGACTGAGCAGTTCTTC	CASSFLTEQFF
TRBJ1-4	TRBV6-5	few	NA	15	TGTGCCAGCAGTTACCAGGGGAATGGTAATGAAAAACTGTTTTTT	CASSYQGNGNEKLFF
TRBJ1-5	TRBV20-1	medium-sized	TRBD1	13	TGCAGTGCTAGGGACAGGGGTATCCAGCCCCAGCATTTT	CSARDRGIQPQHF
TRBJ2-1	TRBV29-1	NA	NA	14	TGCAGCGTGAGCGGACAGTGGGTGGGGAATGAGCAGTTCTTC	CSVSGQWVGNEQFF
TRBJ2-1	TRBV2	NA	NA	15	TGTGCCAGCAGTGGGACGAGAAGCTCCTACAATGAGCAGTTCTTC	CASSGTRSSYNEQFF
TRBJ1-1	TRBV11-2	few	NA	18	TGTGCCAGCAGCCTCGGACTGACTTGGGGAGATATGAACACTGAAGCTTTCTTT	CASSLGLTWGDMNTEAFF
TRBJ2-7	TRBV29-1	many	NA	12	TGCAGCGCCGGGGGGCAGCCCTACGAGCAGTACTTC	CSAGGQPYEQYF
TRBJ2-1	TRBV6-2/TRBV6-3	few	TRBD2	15	TGTGCCAGCAGTACGGGACTAGGGGACTACAATGAGCAGTTCTTC	CASSTGLGDYNEQFF
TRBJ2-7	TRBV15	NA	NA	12	TGTGCCACCAGCAGAGATCGGGGGGAGCAGTACTTC	CATSRDRGEQYF
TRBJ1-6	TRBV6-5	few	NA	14	TGTGCCAGCAGTTACCAACAGAATAATTCACCCCTCCACTTT	CASSYQQNNSPLHF
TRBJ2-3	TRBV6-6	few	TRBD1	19	TGTGCCAGCAGTTACACCCTCACAGGGGGCCAGACCTCCACAGATACGCAGTATTTT	CASSYTLTGGQTSTDTQYF
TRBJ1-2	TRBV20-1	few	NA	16	TGCAGTGCTAGATCTCCCTACCCCGACAGTAACTATGGCTACACCTTC	CSARSPYPDSNYGYTF
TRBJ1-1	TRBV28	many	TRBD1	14	TGTGCCAGCAGTTTTGGGACAGGGCCCACTGAAGCTTTCTTT	CASSFGTGPTEAFF
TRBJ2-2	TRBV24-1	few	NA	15	TGTGCCACCAGTGATTTGAACAGGGACACCGGGGAGCTGTTTTTT	CATSDLNRDTGELFF
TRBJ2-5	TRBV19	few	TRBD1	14	TGTGCCAGTAGATCGGACAGGAGCCAAGAGACCCAGTACTTC	CASRSDRSQETQYF
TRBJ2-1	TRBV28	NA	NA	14	TGTGCCAGCAGCCCATTCGGACGCTACAATGAGCAGTTCTTC	CASSPFGRYNEQFF
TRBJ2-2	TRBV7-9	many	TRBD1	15	TGTGCCAGCAGTCCCTCGGGACAGGGGCGCGGGGAGCTGTTTTTT	CASSPSGQGRGELFF
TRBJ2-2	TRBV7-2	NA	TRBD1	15	TGTGCCAGCAGCTTATGGGACAGCAACACCGGGGAGCTGTTTTTT	CASSLWDSNTGELFF
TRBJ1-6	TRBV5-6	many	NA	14	TGTGCCAGCAGCTATGGACACGGGAATTCACCCCTCCACTTT	CASSYGHGNSPLHF
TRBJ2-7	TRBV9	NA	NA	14	TGTGCCAGCAGCGTCATGATAGGGGATTCCGAGCAGTACTTC	CASSVMIGDSEQYF
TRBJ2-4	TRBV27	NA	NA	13	TGTGCCAGCAGCCTCGGGACAACAGGCATTCAGTACTTC	CASSLGTTGIQYF
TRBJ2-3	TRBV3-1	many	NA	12	TGTGCCAGCAGCCAAGTCGCGGATACGCAGTATTTT	CASSQVADTQYF
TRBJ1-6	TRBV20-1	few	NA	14	TGCAGTGCTGGGGATCGGGTCTATAATTCACCCCTCCACTTT	CSAGDRVYNSPLHF
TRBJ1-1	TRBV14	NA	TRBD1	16	TGTGCCAGCAGCCACCGACGGGACAGACTGAACACTGAAGCTTTCTTT	CASSHRRDRLNTEAFF
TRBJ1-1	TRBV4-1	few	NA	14	TGCGCCAGCAGCCCCGCGTACTCCGGGACTGAAGCTTTCTTT	CASSPAYSGTEAFF
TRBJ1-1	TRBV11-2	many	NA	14	TGTGCCAGCAGCTTAGCTGCAGGGAGTACTGAAGCTTTCTTT	CASSLAAGSTEAFF
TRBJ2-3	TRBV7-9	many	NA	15	TGTGCCAGCAGCTTAACAGTCAGGCCCCCAGATACGCAGTATTTT	CASSLTVRPPDTQYF
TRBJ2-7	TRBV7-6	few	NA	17	TGTGCCAGCAGCTTCGGGTTCTACACTGGGAGCTCCTACGAGCAGTACTTC	CASSFGFYTGSSYEQYF
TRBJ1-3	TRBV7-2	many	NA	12	TGTGCCAGCGCCTATCTCAGGGACACCATATATTTT	CASAYLRDTIYF
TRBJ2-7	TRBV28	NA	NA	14	TGTGCCAGCAGTCCCTCCGGGGGGCTATACGAGCAGTACTTC	CASSPSGGLYEQYF
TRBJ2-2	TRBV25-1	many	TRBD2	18	TGTGCCAGCAGTGACCTCCCGGGGGGGGTGTCCGACACCGGGGAGCTGTTTTTT	CASSDLPGGVSDTGELFF
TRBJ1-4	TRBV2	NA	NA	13	TGTGCCATCACTTCCTCGGACGGCAGAAAACTGTTTTTT	CAITSSDGRKLFF
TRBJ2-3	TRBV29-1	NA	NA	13	TGCAGCGTTTACCCAGGGAGCACAGATACGCAGTATTTT	CSVYPGSTDTQYF
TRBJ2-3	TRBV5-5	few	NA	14	TGTGCCAGCAGCTCTTCGCGCGGCACAGATACGCAGTATTTT	CASSSSRGTDTQYF
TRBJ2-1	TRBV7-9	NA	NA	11	TGTGCCAGCAGCCCACTACCGATGCCGTTCTTC	CASSPLPMPFF
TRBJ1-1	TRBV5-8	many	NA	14	TGTGCCAGCAGCTATGACAGTCGGTTTACTGAAGCTTTCTTT	CASSYDSRFTEAFF
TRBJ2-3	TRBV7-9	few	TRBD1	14	TGTGCCAGCAGCTTAGCAGGGGGCGCTCATACGCAGTATTTT	CASSLAGGAHTQYF